Sequencing of this T cell receptor (beta chain) was carried out in a study of T cells after yellow fever vaccination. Study results and limitations: Reappearing after the booster were most of the clones from primary vaccination (96% CD4, 88% CD8).

Details on this clonotype: Its antigen is as yet unknown.

TCRdb itself ran the 5' RACE reads through MiXCR, one entry per CDR3 protein. The sample lists approximately 130,000 distinct CDR3 sequences; nearly 15% were seen once. The CDR3 is made up of 16 amino acids. CDR1 is SEHNR and CDR2 is FQNEAQ in the germline V gene (reference sequence). Trimming removed 3 bases from V and 6 bases from J; junction bases left unmatched: 6. Sequenced material: CD8+ T cells sorted from PBMCs, taken 5 days after the yellow fever booster vaccination. This sequence was found in a young man who received the YFV17D yellow fever vaccine. The J gene is TRBJ1-3, the V gene TRBV7-9; 12 bases fit TRBD1. The CDR3 loop reads CASSLQPGQGANTIYF. DNA for the CDR3: TGTGCCAGCAGCTTGCAACCGGGACAGGGGGCAAACACCATATATTTT.